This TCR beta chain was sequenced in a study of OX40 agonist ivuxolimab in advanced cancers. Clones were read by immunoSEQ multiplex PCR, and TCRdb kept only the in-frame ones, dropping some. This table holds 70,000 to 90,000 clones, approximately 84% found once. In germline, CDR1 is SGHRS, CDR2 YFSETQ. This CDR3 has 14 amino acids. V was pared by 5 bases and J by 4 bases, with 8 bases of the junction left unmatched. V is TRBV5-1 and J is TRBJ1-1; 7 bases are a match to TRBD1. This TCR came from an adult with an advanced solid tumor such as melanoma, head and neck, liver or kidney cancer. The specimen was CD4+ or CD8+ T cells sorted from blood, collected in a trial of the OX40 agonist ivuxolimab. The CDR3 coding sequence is TGCGCCAGCAGGGGGGGACAGTCCCTCACTGAAGCTTTCTTT. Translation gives CASRGGQSLTEAFF. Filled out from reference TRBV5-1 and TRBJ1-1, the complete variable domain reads KAGVTQTPRYLIKTRGQQVTLSCSPISGHRSVSWYQQTPGQGLQFLFEYFSETQRNKGNFPGRFSGRQFSNSRSEMNVSTLELGDSALYLCASRGGQSLTEAFFGQGTRLTVV.